These 16 T cell receptor beta chains were all obtained from the same sample, sequenced in a study of cytomegalovirus exposure and HLA in healthy donors. PCR primers comprised 60 Vbeta and 13 Jbeta primers. Sequenced by immunoSEQ multiplex PCR; TCRdb stores in-frame clones only, minus some. The profile shows 130,000 or so clones, over 75% of them singletons. The sample was PBMCs. These receptors came from a man aged 30-40 years in good health and CMV-seronegative.

The chain uses TRBV5-6 and TRBJ2-7; 9 positions match TRBD1. J gave up 5 bases and V 2 bases, and 5 bases lay outside the gene matches. The V gene's germline CDR1 is SGHDT and CDR2 YYEEEE. The CDR3 runs 14 residues. The CDR3, as DNA: TGTGCCAGCAGCTTTGGACAGGGGAGGCACGAGCAGTACTTC. Translation gives CASSFGQGRHEQYF. The variable domain in full, with the rest retrieved from reference TRBV5-6 and TRBJ2-7, is DAGVTQSPTHLIKTRGQQVTLRCSPKSGHDTVSWYQQALGQGPQFIFQYYEEEERQRGNFPDRFSGHQFPNYSSELNVNALLLGDSALYLCASSFGQGRHEQYFGPGTRLTVT.

This chain uses TRBV6-5 with TRBJ2-5, with D perhaps TRBD2 (6 bases). The V gene lost 2 bases and the J gene lost 3 bases, with 16 bases spanning the gap. CDR1 is MNHEY and CDR2 is SVGAGI in the germline V gene. The CDR3 runs 16 residues. CDR3 sequence: CASSYGGAPNEETQYF. The CDR3 DNA follows: TGTGCCAGCAGTTACGGCGGGGCCCCCAACGAAGAGACCCAGTACTTC.

This rearrangement joins TRBV7-9 to TRBJ1-6; no reliable D call. This CDR3 region has 14 residues. Looked up from germline, CDR1 is SEHNR and CDR2 is FQNEAQ (reference sequence). The V end lost 1 base, the J end lost 6 bases, and 7 bases lay between the germline ends. CDR3 in DNA: TGTGCCAGCAGCTTAGAGGCGGGTAATTCACCCCTCCACTTT. Protein product: CASSLEAGNSPLHF.

Regarding this clone: The sample contains more than one DNA sequence encoding this CDR3. V and J are TRBV6-5 and TRBJ1-2; no definite D call. V lost 0 bases and J lost 4, with 12 bases in between. In germline, CDR1 is MNHEY, CDR2 SVGAGI. The CDR3 sequence is 15 residues long. The CDR3 region is CASSYSLGSGYGYTF. In nucleotides, the CDR3 is TGTGCCAGCAGTTACTCTTTGGGTAGCGGCTATGGCTACACCTTC.

V usage is TRBV7-9 and J usage is TRBJ2-1, with a weak D call TRBD2 (5 bases). With 10 bases removed from V and 10 bases from J, the gap between germline ends came to 11 bases. The V gene's germline CDR1 is SEHNR and CDR2 FQNEAQ (reference sequence). The CDR3 length is 10 residues. CDR3: CAILTGEQFF. The DNA for the CDR3 is TGTGCCATCCTTACGGGAGAGCAGTTCTTC.

This clone was recorded once. The chain uses TRBV5-6 and TRBJ2-3; TRBD2 matches at 13 bases. The CDR3 contains 15 residues. J lost 3 bases, V lost 5 bases, and 3 bases had no gene match. Germline V CDR1 and CDR2: SGHDT, YYEEEE. This chain's CDR3 is CASRLAGGGTDTQYF. CDR3 in DNA: TGTGCCAGCAGACTAGCGGGAGGGGGGACAGATACGCAGTATTTT.

This clone has a single count. This chain connects TRBV6-5 to TRBJ1-2; no reliable D call. V dropped 0 bases and J dropped 8 bases, with 7 bases sitting between them. Germline CDR1 is MNHEY and CDR2 is SVGAGI. The CDR3 is 12 residues long. CDR3 in DNA: TGTGCCAGCAGTTACTCGGAGGGCGGCTACACCTTC. It codes for CASSYSEGGYTF.

The V and J genes are TRBV19 and TRBJ2-6; TRBD2 might be the D (5 bases). The V gene's germline CDR1 is LNHDA and CDR2 SQIVND (reference sequence). The CDR3 has 18 amino acids. The V gene lost 4 bases and the J gene lost 0 bases, with 16 bases spanning the gap. The CDR3 region is CASSTGPGYHSGANVLTF. For the CDR3, the DNA is TGTGCCAGTAGTACCGGGCCGGGGTATCACTCTGGGGCCAACGTCCTGACTTTC.

V and J are TRBV29-1 and TRBJ2-3, with 9 bases aligning to TRBD2. CDR1 and CDR2 from the germline V gene are SQVTM and ANQGSEA. CDR3 length equals 15 residues. Unmatched junction bases numbered 7, after V lost 4 bases and J lost 2 bases. The CDR3: CSVAGGRAFTDTQYF. The DNA for the CDR3 is TGCAGCGTTGCGGGCGGGAGGGCCTTCACAGATACGCAGTATTTT.

The gene calls are TRBV29-1 and TRBJ1-1, with D possibly being TRBD1 (5 bases). The V and J ends lost 0 bases and 3 bases respectively, with 8 bases between them. The CDR3 contains 13 residues. Germline CDR1 is SQVTM and CDR2 is ANQGSEA. The CDR3 DNA follows: TGCAGCGTTGAAGAGATAGGGGACACTGAAGCTTTCTTT. Translation gives CSVEEIGDTEAFF.

The chain couples TRBV6-6 to TRBJ2-7, with 7 bases that match TRBD1. The germline CDR1 and CDR2 sequences are MNHNY and SVGAGI (reference sequence). CDR3 length: 15 residues. V was pared by 7 bases and J by 1 base, with 10 bases of the junction left unmatched. The chain's CDR3 is CASNHDRAASYEQYF. CDR3 nucleotide sequence: TGTGCCAGCAATCACGACAGGGCTGCTTCCTACGAGCAGTACTTC.

This clone was seen a few times. The gene calls are TRBV27 and TRBJ2-1; 11 positions match TRBD2. Unmatched junction bases numbered 6, after V lost 4 bases and J lost 4 bases. Germline-derived CDR1 and CDR2 are MNHEY and SMNVEV (reference sequence). The length of the CDR3 is 16 residues. CDR3 in amino acids: CASSSRTSGLYNEQFF. The DNA of the CDR3 is TGTGCCAGCAGTTCCCGGACTAGCGGGTTATACAATGAGCAGTTCTTC.

The chain joins TRBV6-5 to TRBJ1-1; possibly TRBD1 for D (6 bases). The CDR3 covers 15 residues. Germline V gene sequence: CDR1 MNHEY, CDR2 SVGAGI. The ends were cut back, 0 bases at V and 3 bases at J, with 11 bases in the middle. The CDR3 protein is CASSYSGGVDTEAFF. The DNA of the CDR3 is TGTGCCAGCAGTTACTCAGGGGGGGTTGACACTGAAGCTTTCTTT.

The table lists this clone with a count of one. V and J are TRBV28 and TRBJ1-6; D is ambiguous. The V gene's germline CDR1 is MDHEN and CDR2 SYDVKM. CDR3 length: 13 amino acids. V lost 1 base and J 10 bases, leaving 8 bases between the germline ends. The CDR3 bases are TGTGCCAGCAGTTTATCGGTACAGTCACCCCTCCACTTT. It encodes CASSLSVQSPLHF.

CDR3 in amino acids: CASSDGHYYRSGNTIYF. Here the CDR3 DNA reads TGTGCCAGCAGCGACGGACATTATTACCGCTCTGGAAACACCATATATTTT. The gene calls are TRBV9 and TRBJ1-3, with a tentative D call TRBD1 (5 bases). Germline CDR1 SGDLS, CDR2 YYNGEE. With 3 bases removed from V and 0 bases from J, the gap between germline ends came to 16 bases. The CDR3 has 17 residues.

This clone was seen just once. The rearrangement joins TRBV7-9 to TRBJ2-7; D perhaps matches TRBD1 (6 bases). V was trimmed by 5 bases and J by 0 bases, leaving 17 bases between them. Germline CDR1 is SEHNR and CDR2 is FQNEAQ (reference sequence). This CDR3 spans 16 amino acids. The CDR3 nucleotides are TGTGCCAGCAGCCCCCGTTGGGGGCGGGCCTCCTACGAGCAGTACTTC. Protein sequence: CASSPRWGRASYEQYF.